Below are 3 T cell receptor beta chains sequenced from a single sample in a study of CD8 T cells in ankylosing spondylitis. From the 5' RACE reads, TCRdb called clonotypes with MiXCR, one entry per CDR3 protein. The sample shows roughly 240,000 distinct CDR3 sequences, 30% to 40% of them seen only once. Material: blood, either unsorted or a sorted T cell fraction (not recorded which). Receptor source: a male donor with ankylosing spondylitis or in good health (not recorded which).

V is TRBV4-1 and J is TRBJ2-4; D may match TRBD1 or TRBD2 (5 bases each). The CDR3 totals 14 residues. Germline V CDR1 and CDR2: MGHRA, YSYEKL. Trimming cost V 4 bases and J 7 bases, with 14 bases left between them. The CDR3: CASSPGPPRNIQYF. The CDR3 DNA sequence: TGCGCCAGCAGCCCGGGACCACCTCGTAACATTCAGTACTTC.

The rearrangement links TRBV20-1 to TRBJ2-5; perhaps TRBD2 as D (6 bases). There are 15 residues in the CDR3. Trimming stripped 6 bases from V and 5 bases from J, with 22 bases between. Germline V gene data show CDR1 as DFQATT and CDR2 as SNEGSKA (reference sequence). The CDR3 is CSAIRQGGPRETQYF. DNA of the CDR3: TGCAGTGCCATTCGCCAGGGAGGTCCGCGGGAGACCCAGTACTTC.

This clonotype has just a few counts. The chain links TRBV6-1 to TRBJ2-7, with D perhaps TRBD1 or TRBD2 (5 bases each). V was shortened by 6 bases and J by 0 bases, with 15 bases between the two germline ends. The germline V gene encodes CDR1 MNHNS and CDR2 SASEGT. The CDR3 covers 15 residues. Here the CDR3 reads CASRGEGQSSYEQYF. The CDR3 DNA follows: TGTGCCAGCAGGGGGGAAGGTCAGTCCTCCTACGAGCAGTACTTC.